These 4 T cell receptor beta chains share one sample of origin, sequenced in a study of cytomegalovirus exposure and HLA in healthy donors. A multiplex PCR was run with 60 Vbeta primers and 13 Jbeta primers. Repertoires were generated with immunoSEQ multiplex PCR, while TCRdb's copy carries only in-frame clones and drops some. The sample lists some 80,000 clones, around 60% seen once, with 4.4% in the top ten. The material sequenced was PBMCs. Source of these receptors: a male donor in good health and CMV-seropositive.

The chain employs TRBV19 and TRBJ1-1; TRBD1 is a possible D gene (6 bases). The germline CDR1 and CDR2 sequences are LNHDA and SQIVND (reference sequence). Trimming stripped 3 bases from V and 2 bases from J, with 16 bases between. This CDR3 comprises 16 residues. The chain's CDR3 is CASSIGSGQINTEAFF. The CDR3 DNA follows: TGTGCCAGTAGTATCGGGTCTGGACAGATTAACACTGAAGCTTTCTTT.

The chain combines TRBV5-1 with TRBJ2-1, with 7 bases lining up with TRBD2. Trimming cost V 4 bases and J 7 bases; bases outside gene matches: 8. There are 14 residues in the CDR3. In germline, CDR1 is SGHRS, CDR2 YFSETQ. CDR3: CASSGGVYENEQFF. As DNA, the CDR3 is TGCGCCAGCAGCGGGGGGGTGTACGAAAATGAGCAGTTCTTC.

This clone was found once. The CDR3 is CAWSGSLAGANEQFF. CDR3 bases: TGTGCCTGGAGTGGGTCGCTAGCGGGAGCCAATGAGCAGTTCTTC. The chain has TRBV30 and TRBJ2-1; TRBD2 matches at 10 bases. CDR1 and CDR2 (germline): GTSNPN, SVGIG (reference sequence). The CDR3 runs 15 residues. With 1 base clipped from V and 6 bases from J, the junction kept 6 bases outside the gene matches.

The V call is TRBV7-9, the J call TRBJ2-2; possible D gene TRBD1, 6 bases. Trimming stripped 1 base from V and 4 bases from J, with 10 bases between. Germline-derived CDR1 and CDR2 are SEHNR and FQNEAQ (reference sequence). The CDR3 sequence is 15 residues long. This CDR3 is CASSLGGTPTGELFF. The CDR3 region has the DNA TGTGCCAGCAGCTTAGGGGGGACACCCACCGGGGAGCTGTTTTTT.